This entry describes one T cell receptor beta chain. The antigen this receptor binds is unknown. Qualities for individual bases were not recorded, and no much larger clone is one base off. This entry is derived from a study of cytomegalovirus exposure and HLA in healthy donors (dated by TCRdb to about 2017). Study-level background: A later analysis indicated that the roughly 120 validation repertoires were generated on the platform also employed for the roughly 720 repertoires of the first cohort. The aim of the study was to test whether cataloging public T cell receptors could identify signatures of past pathogen exposure. Along with the approximately 650-subject first cohort, a separate validation cohort of over 90 different subjects was used. To predict cytomegalovirus infection status, the study brought together high-throughput TCR immunosequencing, statistical association of individual TCRs with disease status, and machine learning. What the research found in general, with its limitations: Most TCR sequences were observed very rarely across donors, whereas some public TCRs were present in many individuals. In both the original and validation cohorts, the classifier was reported to diagnose cytomegalovirus status with high specificity and sensitivity. The authors suggested that the approach could potentially be extended to other disease states and immunological phenotypes. A later analysis lacked HLA typing for the validation cohort, so it scored co-occurrence in that cohort across all 120 or so repertoires. In the study, about 150 TCR beta chains were listed as associated with cytomegalovirus. Three of the identified cytomegalovirus-associated TCR beta chains were confirmed in vitro to be specific for cytomegalovirus antigens. In a later analysis, TCRs clustered in the first cohort were found to also tend to co-occur in the roughly 130 validation repertoires, with about 94% of cluster scores above 0.

Preparation of the library involved the immunoSEQ multiplex PCR assay. Turning to the authors' computational methods: A statistical classification framework was built to diagnose cytomegalovirus status from the catalog of TCR beta chain sequences. The table comes from immuneACCESS by way of TCRdb, which keeps in-frame sequences with V and J called. Part of the clones is missing from these tables; in studies checked, under half for an unresolved V gene and the rest for unknown reasons. D and trimming come from the DNA, and the V and J calls and clone size come from that table. The sample table holds 160,000 or so clones, of which more than 70% were seen once. The top ten constitute more than 8.5% of the sample. The CDR3 has 16 amino acids, counting the end cysteine and phenylalanine. CDR3 DNA is the only sequence kept; it has 48 bases, read in frame from the first base. The germline V gene sets CDR1 to SNHLY and CDR2 to FYNNEI. Clipping removes 6 bases from V and 2 bases from J, with 9 as the unmatched junction base count.

The donors belonged to the validation cohort of over a hundred subjects, which was separate from the roughly 670-subject first cohort. The receptor was isolated from a man aged 25-45 years in good health and CMV-seropositive. Specimen: PBMCs. The sequence is built from TRBV2 and TRBJ1-5; 8 junctional bases match TRBD1. In nucleotide form, the sequence is TGTGCCAGCAGCGCACAGGGGGAGATGGGCAATCAGCCCCAGCATTTT. Translated, this is CASSAQGEMGNQPQHF.